This TCR beta chain stems from a study of blood T cell repertoires in COVID-19. Turning to the study itself: Acute and convalescent COVID-19 samples came from the United States, Italy and Spain. PBMCs, B-cell-depleted T cells, or T cells were the source of the cDNA or gDNA that made up the material.

The CDR3 totals 18 residues. After removal of 2 bases from V and 6 bases from J, the junction contained 16 bases not matched to a gene. The germline CDR1 and CDR2 sequences are ENHRY and SYGVKD. Original data processing: Nucleated cell counts were estimated from reference gene primer amplification. Method: immunoSEQ multiplex PCR; TCRdb's copy keeps in-frame clones and lacks some. The DNA was the basis for D and trimming; V, J and clone size are from that table. The data hold some 110,000 clones, with 91% observed a single time. The source of this sequence is a human donor in a cohort sampled during active COVID-19. The chain has TRBV10-3 and TRBJ2-3; 8 nucleotides line up with TRBD2. What was sequenced was peripheral blood. CDR3 nucleotides: TGTGCCATCAGTGAGCCACTATTTAGCGGGGCATTATCGGATACGCAGTATTTT. Translation gives CAISEPLFSGALSDTQYF.